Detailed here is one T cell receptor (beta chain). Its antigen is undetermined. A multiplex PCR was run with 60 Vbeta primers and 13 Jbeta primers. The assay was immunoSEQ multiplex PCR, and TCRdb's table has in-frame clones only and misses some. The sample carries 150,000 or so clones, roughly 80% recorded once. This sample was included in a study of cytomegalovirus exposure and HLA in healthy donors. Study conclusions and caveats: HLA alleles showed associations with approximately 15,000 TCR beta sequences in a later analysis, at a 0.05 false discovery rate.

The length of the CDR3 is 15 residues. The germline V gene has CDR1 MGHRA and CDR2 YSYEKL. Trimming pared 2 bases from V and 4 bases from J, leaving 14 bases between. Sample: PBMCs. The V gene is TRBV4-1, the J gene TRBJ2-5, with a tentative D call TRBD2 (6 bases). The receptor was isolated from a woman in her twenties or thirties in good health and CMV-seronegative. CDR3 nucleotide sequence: TGCGCCAGCAGCCAAACGGGACTGGTATCAGAGACCCAGTACTTC. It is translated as CASSQTGLVSETQYF.